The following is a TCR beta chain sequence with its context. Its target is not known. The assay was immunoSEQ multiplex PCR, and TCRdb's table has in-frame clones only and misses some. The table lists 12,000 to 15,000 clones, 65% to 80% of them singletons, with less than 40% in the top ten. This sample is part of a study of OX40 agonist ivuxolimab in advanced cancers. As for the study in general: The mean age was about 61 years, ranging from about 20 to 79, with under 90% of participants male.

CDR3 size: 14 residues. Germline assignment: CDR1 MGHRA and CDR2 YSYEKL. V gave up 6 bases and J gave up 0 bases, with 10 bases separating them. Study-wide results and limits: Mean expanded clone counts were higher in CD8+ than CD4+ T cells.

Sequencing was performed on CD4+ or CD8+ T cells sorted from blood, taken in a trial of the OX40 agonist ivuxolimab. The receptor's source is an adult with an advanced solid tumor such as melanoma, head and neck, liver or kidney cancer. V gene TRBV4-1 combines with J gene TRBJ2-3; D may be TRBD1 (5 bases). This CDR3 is CASSRPGSTDTQYF. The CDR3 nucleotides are TGCGCCAGCAGTCGACCAGGGAGCACAGATACGCAGTATTTT.